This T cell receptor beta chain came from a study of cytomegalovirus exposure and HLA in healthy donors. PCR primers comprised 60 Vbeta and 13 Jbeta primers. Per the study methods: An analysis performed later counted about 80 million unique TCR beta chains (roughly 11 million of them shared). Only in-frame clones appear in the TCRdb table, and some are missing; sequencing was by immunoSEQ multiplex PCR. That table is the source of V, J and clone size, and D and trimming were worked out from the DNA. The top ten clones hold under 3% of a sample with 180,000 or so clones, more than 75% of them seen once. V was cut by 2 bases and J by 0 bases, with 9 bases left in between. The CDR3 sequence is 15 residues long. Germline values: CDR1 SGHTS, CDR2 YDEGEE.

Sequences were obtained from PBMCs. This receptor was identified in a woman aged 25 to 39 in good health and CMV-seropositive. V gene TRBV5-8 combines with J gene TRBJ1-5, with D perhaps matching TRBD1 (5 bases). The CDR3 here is CASSFHRTSNQPQHF. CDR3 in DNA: TGTGCCAGCAGCTTCCACAGGACTAGCAATCAGCCCCAGCATTTT.